Presented here are 20 T cell receptor beta chains from one specimen sequenced in a study of Tregs in tolerant kidney transplant recipients. Here immunoSEQ multiplex PCR was the method, and the copy in TCRdb shows in-frame clones only, minus some. Among about 240,000 clones listed, 80% to 85% were seen once. Sequenced: CD4+ T cells from blood. The source of these receptors is a human donor in good health.

This clone was seen a few times. The chain couples TRBV2 to TRBJ2-7; unclear D gene. Deletions cut 7 bases from V and 0 bases from J, with 7 bases between. Germline V gene lookup returns CDR1 SNHLY and CDR2 FYNNEI. The CDR3 covers 12 residues. CDR3 in amino acids: CASNSGSYEQYF. CDR3 sequence (DNA): TGTGCCAGCAACTCTGGCTCCTACGAGCAGTACTTC.

This chain joins TRBV6-5 and TRBJ2-7; 8 nucleotides agree with TRBD1. Looked up from germline, CDR1 is MNHEY and CDR2 is SVGAGI. The CDR3 contains 15 residues. Losses at the gene ends were 6 bases for V and 3 bases for J; bases not matched to a gene: 10. The CDR3 loop reads CASRNSRGHDYEQYF. In nucleotides, the CDR3 is TGTGCCAGCAGGAACTCCAGGGGGCATGACTACGAGCAGTACTTC.

The V gene is TRBV5-5, the J gene TRBJ2-3, with a possible D match to TRBD2 (5 bases). The CDR3 spans 15 residues. Trimming left V 2 bases short and J 0 bases short, with 10 bases between. Germline lookup yields CDR1 SGHKS and CDR2 YYEKEE (reference sequence). CDR3 DNA sequence: TGTGCCAGCAGCTTTGTTGCGGGTAGCACAGATACGCAGTATTTT. Its translation is CASSFVAGSTDTQYF.

This rearrangement joins TRBV5-1 to TRBJ1-2, with D possibly being TRBD1 (5 bases). This CDR3 region has 15 residues. From germline, CDR1 is SGHRS and CDR2 YFSETQ. The V end was cut by 0 bases, the J end by 4 bases, with 13 bases between. CDR3 bases: TGCGCCAGCAGCTTGGAGGGGCTAGGCTCCTATGGCTACACCTTC. This translates into CASSLEGLGSYGYTF.

The rearrangement joins TRBV7-9 to TRBJ1-4, with 11 positions matching TRBD1. The J segment lost 5 bases and the V segment lost 4 bases, leaving 0 bases of the junction unmatched. The CDR3 consists of 14 residues. Germline CDR1 is SEHNR and CDR2 is FQNEAQ (reference sequence). The CDR3 DNA is TGTGCCAGCAGCTGGACAGGGGGCAATGAAAAACTGTTTTTT. It is translated as CASSWTGGNEKLFF.

This clone was counted once. The rearrangement uses TRBV19 and TRBJ1-5; TRBD1 is a possible D gene (6 bases). Germline V gene lookup returns CDR1 LNHDA and CDR2 SQIVND (reference sequence). The CDR3 contains 12 residues. V was shortened by 4 bases and J by 5 bases, with 6 bases between the two germline ends. The CDR3 protein is CASSNRDQPQHF. CDR3 sequence (DNA): TGTGCCAGTAGTAACAGGGATCAGCCCCAGCATTTT. Supplemented by reference TRBV19 and TRBJ1-5, the full variable domain reads DGGITQSPKYLFRKEGQNVTLSCEQNLNHDAMYWYRQDPGQGLRLIYYSQIVNDFQKGDIAEGYSVSREKKESFPLTVTSAQKNPTAFYLCASSNRDQPQHFGDGTRLSIL.

The chain links TRBV2 to TRBJ1-5, with 8 bases fitting TRBD1. The germline gives CDR1 SNHLY, CDR2 FYNNEI. This CDR3 spans 16 amino acids. Germline trimming cut 2 bases from V and 3 bases from J; bases unmatched to any gene: 6. CDR3 protein: CASSETRGQNNQPQHF. The DNA for the CDR3 is TGTGCCAGCAGTGAAACCAGGGGGCAGAACAATCAGCCCCAGCATTTT.

J is TRBJ2-2 and V is TRBV30; TRBD1 or TRBD2 may be the D gene (5 bases each). The CDR3 runs 12 residues. Between the trimmed V and J ends, which lost 2 bases and 8 bases, there was a span of 9 bases. Per the germline V gene, CDR1 is GTSNPN and CDR2 is SVGIG (reference sequence). The CDR3 sequence: CAWSRGEGELFF. The CDR3 bases are TGTGCCTGGAGTAGAGGGGAGGGGGAGCTGTTTTTT.

This chain joins TRBV7-9 and TRBJ2-5; D is tentatively TRBD1 or TRBD2 (7 bases each). V lost 5 bases and J 4 bases, leaving 14 bases between the germline ends. The CDR3 covers 14 residues. CDR1 and CDR2 from the germline V gene are SEHNR and FQNEAQ (reference sequence). As DNA, the CDR3 is TGTGCCAGCAGCCCAGGGGGGGCGCGAGAGACCCAGTACTTC. This encodes CASSPGGARETQYF.

The chain carries TRBV18 and TRBJ1-1, with D possibly TRBD1 on 5 matching bases. The V gene lost 2 bases and the J gene lost 4 bases, with 11 bases spanning the gap. CDR3 length equals 14 residues. Germline CDR1 is KGHSH and CDR2 is LQKENI. The DNA for the CDR3 is TGTGCCAGCTCACCAACCGGGGGTGGCACTGAAGCTTTCTTT. This encodes CASSPTGGGTEAFF.

This clone was recorded only once. The chain joins TRBV30 to TRBJ2-1; 8 nucleotides align to TRBD2. Per the germline V gene, CDR1 is GTSNPN and CDR2 is SVGIG (reference sequence). CDR3 length: 16 amino acids. The V segment lost 5 bases and the J segment 4 bases; nucleotides outside the gene matches: 13. The CDR3 region has the DNA TGTGCCTGGGCGGGTTTAACTAGCGGACAATACAATGAGCAGTTCTTC. Translated: CAWAGLTSGQYNEQFF.

The V call is TRBV7-2, the J call TRBJ1-2; the D is unclear. Germline assignment: CDR1 SGHTA and CDR2 FQGNSA. This CDR3 spans 12 amino acids. V gave up 11 bases and J gave up 3 bases, with 13 bases separating them. The CDR3 sequence is CAPRKEDYGYTF. In DNA form, the CDR3 reads TGTGCCCCCCGTAAAGAAGACTATGGCTACACCTTC. The full variable domain, with the rest looked up from reference TRBV7-2 and TRBJ1-2, is GAGVSQSPSNKVTEKGKDVELRCDPISGHTALYWYRQSLGQGLEFLIYFQGNSAPDKSGLPSDRFSAERTGGSVSTLTIQRTQQEDSAVYLCAPRKEDYGYTFGSGTRLTVV.

This chain connects TRBV7-6 to TRBJ2-5; no reliable D call. The V gene's germline CDR1 is SGHVS and CDR2 FNYEAQ. The CDR3 loop spans 13 amino acids. V gave up 1 base and J gave up 4 bases, with 7 bases separating them. The CDR3, as DNA: TGTGCCAGCAGCTTAGGCCCGATAGAGACCCAGTACTTC. Translating it yields CASSLGPIETQYF.

The rearrangement links TRBV18 to TRBJ1-1; no firm D call. CDR3 size: 12 residues. Germline V gene lookup returns CDR1 KGHSH and CDR2 LQKENI. V lost 0 bases, J lost 10 bases, and 9 bases lay in between. The CDR3: CASSPPTRIAFF. As DNA, the CDR3 is TGTGCCAGCTCACCACCGACCAGAATAGCTTTCTTT.

The chain has TRBV6-5 and TRBJ2-7; tentatively, D is TRBD2 (5 bases). V lost 2 bases, J lost 2 bases, and 16 bases lay in between. Germline lookup yields CDR1 MNHEY and CDR2 SVGAGI. CDR3 length: 16 amino acids. CDR3: CASSYVGGHGTYEQYF. The CDR3 nucleotides read TGTGCCAGCAGTTACGTTGGAGGCCACGGGACCTACGAGCAGTACTTC.

The V and J genes are TRBV14 and TRBJ2-3; 12 nucleotides align to TRBD2. CDR1 and CDR2 (germline): SGHDN, FVKESK. The CDR3 has 18 residues. J was trimmed by 4 bases and V by 0 bases; bases with no gene match: 8. CDR3: CASSQDKGLAGYPDTQYF. In nucleotides, the CDR3 is TGTGCCAGCAGCCAAGATAAAGGACTAGCGGGGTACCCAGATACGCAGTATTTT.

J is TRBJ2-2 and V is TRBV7-2; no firm D call. Looked up from germline, CDR1 is SGHTA and CDR2 is FQGNSA. The CDR3 loop spans 13 amino acids. Trimming took off 1 base at V and 9 bases at J, with 9 bases between the two ends. CDR3 residues: CASSLGPERELFF. In nucleotides, the CDR3 is TGTGCCAGCAGCTTAGGGCCCGAGAGGGAGCTGTTTTTT.

The J gene is TRBJ2-2, the V gene TRBV18; D not resolved. The germline V gene has CDR1 KGHSH and CDR2 LQKENI. CDR3 length: 14 residues. V was cut by 6 bases and J by 0 bases, with 8 bases left in between. Written as DNA, the CDR3 is TGTGCCAGCTCCCCGGTATCGAACACCGGGGAGCTGTTTTTT. It encodes CASSPVSNTGELFF.

V and J are TRBV7-3 and TRBJ1-2; a possible D gene is TRBD1 (5 bases). Germline V lookup: CDR1 SGHTA, CDR2 FQGTGA. The V end was cut by 4 bases, the J end by 4 bases, with 10 bases between. The CDR3 loop spans 13 amino acids. CDR3 sequence reads: CASSSGAGYGYTF. CDR3 bases: TGTGCCAGCAGCTCCGGGGCTGGCTATGGCTACACCTTC. Supplemented by reference TRBV7-3 and TRBJ1-2, the full variable domain reads GAGVSQTPSNKVTEKGKYVELRCDPISGHTALYWYRQSLGQGPEFLIYFQGTGAADDSGLPNDRFFAVRPEGSVSTLKIQRTERGDSAVYLCASSSGAGYGYTFGSGTRLTVV.

The chain recombines TRBV18 with TRBJ2-5; TRBD2 aligns across 9 bases. From germline, CDR1 is KGHSH and CDR2 LQKENI. This CDR3 is 15 amino acids long. The V segment lost 0 bases and the J segment 1 base; nucleotides outside the gene matches: 0. CDR3 region: CASSPPGLAQETQYF. As DNA, the CDR3 is TGTGCCAGCTCACCACCGGGACTAGCCCAAGAGACCCAGTACTTC.